This T cell receptor beta chain came from a study of T cells in Graves' hyperthyroidism and ophthalmopathy. These patients, aged 18 to 65, had recently diagnosed hyperthyroidism lasting under 2 months. Lactation, pregnancy, other autoimmune disease or uncontrolled infection excluded patients. This clonotype has more than one count but fewer than ten. CDR3 size: 15 residues. The J segment lost 1 base and the V segment lost 4 bases, leaving 2 bases of the junction unmatched. The germline gives CDR1 SGHDN, CDR2 FVKESK. Using RNA transcripts as the source, TCR beta CDR3 regions were amplified. The TCR CDR3 first-round RT-PCR relied on the HTBI primer set. TCRdb fed the multiplex PCR reads into MiXCR, producing one record per CDR3 protein. Of approximately 370,000 distinct CDR3 sequences listed, 15% are singletons.

The sequence came from a woman under 40 with Graves' hyperthyroidism. The chain carries TRBV14 and TRBJ2-1, with 9 bases aligning to TRBD2. Sequenced sample: blood. The DNA of the CDR3 is TGTGCCAGCAGCCCTAGCGGGGTTTCCTACAATGAGCAGTTCTTC. Its protein is CASSPSGVSYNEQFF.